What follows are 3 T cell receptor beta chains derived from one specimen sequenced in a study of T-cell memory formation after mild COVID-19. TCRdb redid the calling of the 5' RACE reads with MiXCR, one entry per CDR3 protein. Among fewer than 500,000 distinct CDR3 sequences listed, 20% to 25% were seen once. Source material: PBMCs or a T cell subset sorted from them (not recorded which). The receptors originated from an adult woman who had mild COVID-19 (a few samples of this study predate the infection). Cell type and time point are not known.

This clonotype was recorded at least ten times. The gene calls are TRBV10-3 and TRBJ2-7; maybe TRBD1 (6 bases). This CDR3 is 13 amino acids long. Trimming removed 9 bases from V and 5 bases from J, with 17 bases in between. CDR1 ENHRY and CDR2 SYGVKD come from the germline V gene. CDR3 nucleotides: TGTGCCATTTTTCCTCGGGACACCCACGAGCAGTACTTC. Residues: CAIFPRDTHEQYF.

J is TRBJ1-1 and V is TRBV2, with 9 bases identical to TRBD1. CDR3 length: 12 residues. Per germline, CDR1 SNHLY and CDR2 FYNNEI. Unmatched junction bases numbered 3, after V lost 8 bases and J lost 5 bases. Written as DNA, the CDR3 is TGTGCCAGCGTAGGACAGGGGACTGAAGCTTTCTTT. Protein product: CASVGQGTEAFF.

V and J are TRBV5-6 and TRBJ1-2; TRBD1 might be the D (6 bases). The CDR3 loop spans 11 amino acids. In germline, CDR1 is SGHDT, CDR2 YYEEEE. The V end lost 7 bases, the J end lost 7 bases, and 11 bases lay between the germline ends. Here the CDR3 reads CASADRSGYTF. In DNA form, the CDR3 reads TGTGCCAGCGCAGACAGGTCTGGCTACACCTTC.